Listed below are T cell receptor beta chains from one sample, sequenced in a study of blood T cell repertoires in COVID-19. Profiling relied on immunoSEQ multiplex PCR, and the TCRdb table lists in-frame clones only, not all of them. The data show roughly 260,000 clones, 80% to 90% seen once. The source material was peripheral blood. Receptors originate from a woman in her thirties or forties with acute or convalescent COVID-19. Each CDR3 is given with its conserved first and last residue. The D gene is left open where the match is weak. Size is omitted from some rows. Given values are once, few, many or a class for expanded clones.

D gene: -
V gene: TRBV7-8
clone size: once
J gene: TRBJ2-1
CDR3 protein: CASSADRSYNEQFF
CDR3 DNA: TGTGCCAGCAGCGCCGACAGGAGCTACAATGAGCAGTTCTTC

D gene: TRBD1
V gene: TRBV29-1
clone size: -
J gene: TRBJ1-1
CDR3 protein: CSGRDRPNTEAFF
CDR3 DNA: TGCAGCGGCCGGGACAGGCCGAACACTGAAGCTTTCTTT

D gene: -
V gene: TRBV27
clone size: -
J gene: TRBJ1-1
CDR3 protein: CASSLGAANTEAFF
CDR3 DNA: TGTGCCAGCAGTCTGGGGGCAGCGAACACTGAAGCTTTCTTT

D gene: TRBD1
V gene: TRBV2
clone size: once
J gene: TRBJ1-5
CDR3 protein: CASSEGAGGGQPQHF
CDR3 DNA: TGTGCCAGCAGTGAAGGAGCAGGGGGCGGGCAGCCCCAGCATTTT

D gene: -
V gene: TRBV30
clone size: -
J gene: TRBJ1-1
CDR3 protein: CAWKTEGADTEAFF
CDR3 DNA: TGTGCCTGGAAAACGGAAGGGGCGGACACTGAAGCTTTCTTT

D gene: TRBD1
V gene: TRBV10-3
clone size: -
J gene: TRBJ1-1
CDR3 protein: CAISEPTGTGNTEAFF
CDR3 DNA: TGTGCCATCAGTGAGCCGACCGGGACAGGGAACACTGAAGCTTTCTTT

D gene: -
V gene: TRBV2
clone size: -
J gene: TRBJ1-5
CDR3 protein: CASRQDSGQPQHF
CDR3 DNA: TGTGCCAGCAGACAGGACAGCGGTCAGCCCCAGCATTTT

D gene: TRBD2
V gene: TRBV5-1
clone size: -
J gene: TRBJ2-5
CDR3 protein: CASKLAEQETQYF
CDR3 DNA: TGCGCCAGCAAACTAGCGGAACAAGAGACCCAGTACTTC

D gene: -
V gene: TRBV5-6
clone size: -
J gene: TRBJ1-1
CDR3 protein: CASSLGGVEAFF
CDR3 DNA: TGTGCCAGCAGCTTGGGCGGCGTTGAAGCTTTCTTT

D gene: TRBD2
V gene: TRBV10-3
clone size: -
J gene: TRBJ2-1
CDR3 protein: CAISEGTSGGFVNEQFF
CDR3 DNA: TGTGCCATCAGTGAGGGGACTAGCGGGGGGTTCGTCAATGAGCAGTTCTTC

D gene: -
V gene: TRBV30
clone size: -
J gene: TRBJ1-2
CDR3 protein: CAWNFNYGYTF
CDR3 DNA: TGTGCCTGGAACTTTAACTATGGCTACACCTTC

D gene: -
V gene: TRBV30
clone size: -
J gene: TRBJ1-1
CDR3 protein: CAWSVRGMNTEAFF
CDR3 DNA: TGTGCCTGGAGTGTTCGGGGGATGAACACTGAAGCTTTCTTT

D gene: -
V gene: TRBV4-1
clone size: -
J gene: TRBJ1-2
CDR3 protein: CASSQEPVGKYGYTF
CDR3 DNA: TGCGCCAGCAGCCAAGAACCAGTGGGCAAGTATGGCTACACCTTC

D gene: -
V gene: TRBV18
clone size: once
J gene: TRBJ1-5
CDR3 protein: CASSPGGPNQPQHF
CDR3 DNA: TGTGCCAGCTCACCAGGAGGCCCCAATCAGCCCCAGCATTTT

D gene: TRBD1
V gene: TRBV9
clone size: -
J gene: TRBJ2-1
CDR3 protein: CASSGRDRGNPEQFF
CDR3 DNA: TGTGCCAGCAGCGGCCGGGACAGGGGGAATCCTGAGCAGTTCTTC

D gene: -
V gene: TRBV9
clone size: once
J gene: TRBJ1-1
CDR3 protein: CASSVGGGGTEAFF
CDR3 DNA: TGTGCCAGCAGCGTAGGGGGCGGGGGCACTGAAGCTTTCTTT

D gene: -
V gene: TRBV7-6
clone size: -
J gene: TRBJ1-2
CDR3 protein: CASSAEGRGRGGYTF
CDR3 DNA: TGTGCCAGCAGCGCCGAGGGACGCGGGAGAGGAGGCTACACCTTC

D gene: -
V gene: TRBV6-1
clone size: few
J gene: TRBJ1-1
CDR3 protein: CASSEVGRGWTEAFF
CDR3 DNA: TGTGCCAGCAGTGAAGTCGGCAGAGGGTGGACTGAAGCTTTCTTT

D gene: TRBD1
V gene: TRBV27
clone size: -
J gene: TRBJ2-1
CDR3 protein: CASSLRHGTAYNEQFF
CDR3 DNA: TGTGCCAGCAGTTTAAGGCATGGGACAGCGTACAATGAGCAGTTCTTC

D gene: -
V gene: TRBV3-1/TRBV3-2
clone size: -
J gene: TRBJ1-1
CDR3 protein: CASSQVGLGNTEAFF
CDR3 DNA: TGTGCCAGCAGCCAAGTGGGCTTGGGGAACACTGAAGCTTTCTTT

D gene: -
V gene: TRBV5-4
clone size: -
J gene: TRBJ2-1
CDR3 protein: CASSPGGTGFYEQFF
CDR3 DNA: TGTGCCAGCAGTCCGGGGGGGACAGGGTTCTATGAGCAGTTCTTC

D gene: -
V gene: TRBV13
clone size: -
J gene: TRBJ2-5
CDR3 protein: CASSWQGAGLETQYF
CDR3 DNA: TGTGCCAGCAGCTGGCAAGGGGCAGGGTTAGAGACCCAGTACTTC

D gene: -
V gene: TRBV7-9
clone size: once
J gene: TRBJ1-1
CDR3 protein: CASSLEFRGNTEAFF
CDR3 DNA: TGTGCCAGCAGCTTAGAATTCCGCGGGAACACTGAAGCTTTCTTT

D gene: -
V gene: TRBV28
clone size: -
J gene: TRBJ1-1
CDR3 protein: CASSRQPRGTEAFF
CDR3 DNA: TGTGCCAGCAGTCGGCAACCTAGGGGCACTGAAGCTTTCTTT

D gene: -
V gene: TRBV25-1
clone size: -
J gene: TRBJ1-1
CDR3 protein: CASSDPAEEGPEAFF
CDR3 DNA: TGTGCCAGCAGTGACCCCGCGGAAGAGGGCCCTGAAGCTTTCTTT

D gene: TRBD2
V gene: TRBV2
clone size: -
J gene: TRBJ2-2
CDR3 protein: CARTSGGDGELFF
CDR3 DNA: TGTGCCAGGACTAGCGGGGGGGACGGGGAGCTGTTTTTT

D gene: -
V gene: TRBV15
clone size: -
J gene: TRBJ1-1
CDR3 protein: CATSWGMTGPDTEAFF
CDR3 DNA: TGTGCCACCAGCTGGGGTATGACAGGTCCGGACACTGAAGCTTTCTTT

D gene: TRBD1
V gene: TRBV19
clone size: -
J gene: TRBJ1-5
CDR3 protein: CASTLMDRGNQPQHF
CDR3 DNA: TGTGCCAGTACACTAATGGACAGGGGCAATCAGCCCCAGCATTTT

D gene: -
V gene: TRBV27
clone size: -
J gene: TRBJ1-1
CDR3 protein: CASSLGGTTEAFF
CDR3 DNA: TGTGCCAGCAGTTTGGGGGGGACCACTGAAGCTTTCTTT

D gene: -
V gene: TRBV29-1
clone size: -
J gene: TRBJ1-1
CDR3 protein: CSATGVSEAFF
CDR3 DNA: TGCAGCGCCACCGGGGTATCTGAAGCTTTCTTT

D gene: -
V gene: TRBV6-5
clone size: -
J gene: TRBJ1-2
CDR3 protein: CASRGGTDYGYTF
CDR3 DNA: TGTGCCAGCAGGGGAGGGACGGACTATGGCTACACCTTC

D gene: TRBD1
V gene: TRBV24-1
clone size: few
J gene: TRBJ2-5
CDR3 protein: CATSEGGPRETQYF
CDR3 DNA: TGTGCCACCAGTGAAGGGGGCCCCAGGGAGACCCAGTACTTC

D gene: TRBD1
V gene: TRBV9
clone size: -
J gene: TRBJ1-1
CDR3 protein: CASSVFGQVTMNTEAFF
CDR3 DNA: TGTGCCAGCAGCGTATTCGGACAGGTTACCATGAACACTGAAGCTTTCTTT

D gene: -
V gene: TRBV6-5
clone size: -
J gene: TRBJ1-5
CDR3 protein: CASSFGGTQPQHF
CDR3 DNA: TGTGCCAGCAGTTTCGGGGGTACTCAGCCCCAGCATTTT

D gene: TRBD1
V gene: TRBV28
clone size: -
J gene: TRBJ1-1
CDR3 protein: CASLPRGFRDRGRLATEAFF
CDR3 DNA: TGTGCCAGCTTACCTCGGGGTTTCCGGGACAGGGGGCGATTGGCCACTGAAGCTTTCTTT

D gene: -
V gene: TRBV5-6
clone size: -
J gene: TRBJ1-5
CDR3 protein: CASSQTGLNKPQHF
CDR3 DNA: TGTGCCAGCAGCCAGACAGGTCTTAATAAGCCCCAGCATTTT

D gene: -
V gene: TRBV10-3
clone size: few
J gene: TRBJ1-2
CDR3 protein: CAISVGAPNYGYTF
CDR3 DNA: TGTGCCATCAGTGTGGGGGCTCCTAACTATGGCTACACCTTC

D gene: TRBD1
V gene: TRBV27
clone size: -
J gene: TRBJ1-1
CDR3 protein: CASSPLQTGGEAFF
CDR3 DNA: TGTGCCAGCAGTCCCCTTCAGACAGGGGGGGAAGCTTTCTTT

D gene: -
V gene: TRBV12-3/TRBV12-4
clone size: -
J gene: TRBJ2-5
CDR3 protein: CASSFSDQETQYF
CDR3 DNA: TGTGCCAGCAGTTTCTCCGACCAAGAGACCCAGTACTTC

D gene: TRBD2
V gene: TRBV30
clone size: -
J gene: TRBJ2-1
CDR3 protein: CAWSVQLVGAGGTYNEQFF
CDR3 DNA: TGTGCCTGGAGTGTACAGTTGGTAGGAGCGGGGGGAACCTACAATGAGCAGTTCTTC

D gene: TRBD1
V gene: TRBV6-5
clone size: -
J gene: TRBJ1-5
CDR3 protein: CASSRDRGFGQPQHF
CDR3 DNA: TGTGCCAGCAGTAGAGACAGGGGTTTCGGTCAGCCCCAGCATTTT

D gene: TRBD2
V gene: TRBV5-8
clone size: -
J gene: TRBJ2-1
CDR3 protein: CASSLLLGWGGYNEQFF
CDR3 DNA: TGTGCCAGCAGCCTCCTGCTAGGCTGGGGGGGCTACAATGAGCAGTTCTTC

D gene: TRBD2
V gene: TRBV4-2
clone size: -
J gene: TRBJ2-2
CDR3 protein: CASSPRTSGGTGELFF
CDR3 DNA: TGTGCCAGCAGCCCCCGGACTAGCGGGGGGACCGGGGAGCTGTTTTTT

D gene: -
V gene: TRBV18
clone size: few
J gene: TRBJ1-1
CDR3 protein: CASSPTGRAEAFF
CDR3 DNA: TGTGCCAGCTCACCTACAGGGAGGGCTGAAGCTTTCTTT

D gene: -
V gene: TRBV6-5
clone size: -
J gene: TRBJ1-2
CDR3 protein: CASSQEGVYGYTF
CDR3 DNA: TGTGCCAGCTCCCAAGAGGGGGTCTATGGCTACACCTTC

D gene: TRBD1
V gene: TRBV6-5
clone size: -
J gene: TRBJ1-2
CDR3 protein: CASKGQGLSGYTF
CDR3 DNA: TGTGCCAGCAAGGGACAGGGTCTTAGTGGCTACACCTTC

D gene: -
V gene: TRBV7-9
clone size: -
J gene: TRBJ1-2
CDR3 protein: CASSKGSSNGYTF
CDR3 DNA: TGTGCCAGCAGCAAAGGGTCCAGTAATGGCTACACCTTC

D gene: TRBD1
V gene: TRBV5-6
clone size: -
J gene: TRBJ1-5
CDR3 protein: CASSLGTGGQPQHF
CDR3 DNA: TGTGCCAGCAGCTTGGGGACAGGGGGCCAGCCCCAGCATTTT

D gene: TRBD1
V gene: TRBV2
clone size: -
J gene: TRBJ1-5
CDR3 protein: CASSESGDRAAQPQHF
CDR3 DNA: TGTGCCAGCAGTGAAAGTGGGGACAGGGCTGCTCAGCCCCAGCATTTT

D gene: TRBD2
V gene: TRBV4-1
clone size: -
J gene: TRBJ2-1
CDR3 protein: CASSPGTSGGASYNEQFF
CDR3 DNA: TGCGCCAGCAGCCCCGGGACTAGCGGGGGGGCCTCCTACAATGAGCAGTTCTTC

D gene: -
V gene: TRBV6-5
clone size: -
J gene: TRBJ1-1
CDR3 protein: CASSYSPRRMDTEAFF
CDR3 DNA: TGTGCCAGCAGTTACTCCCCGCGGAGGATGGACACTGAAGCTTTCTTT

D gene: TRBD1
V gene: TRBV19
clone size: -
J gene: TRBJ2-3
CDR3 protein: CASSYSKKVGTGADTQYF
CDR3 DNA: TGTGCCAGTAGCTACTCAAAAAAGGTCGGGACAGGGGCAGATACGCAGTATTTT

D gene: -
V gene: TRBV5-1
clone size: -
J gene: TRBJ1-2
CDR3 protein: CASSLRGQPSYGYTF
CDR3 DNA: TGCGCCAGCAGCCTCAGAGGACAGCCCTCCTATGGCTACACCTTC

D gene: -
V gene: TRBV19
clone size: -
J gene: TRBJ2-4
CDR3 protein: CASSIEAVTKNIQYF
CDR3 DNA: TGTGCCAGTAGTATAGAGGCGGTGACCAAAAACATTCAGTACTTC

D gene: TRBD1
V gene: TRBV12-5
clone size: -
J gene: TRBJ1-1
CDR3 protein: CASGLVYPLPGGNTEAFF
CDR3 DNA: TGTGCTAGTGGTTTGGTCTACCCCCTTCCAGGGGGGAACACTGAAGCTTTCTTT

D gene: -
V gene: TRBV10-3
clone size: -
J gene: TRBJ1-1
CDR3 protein: CAIGAGKPTEAFF
CDR3 DNA: TGTGCCATCGGGGCAGGGAAACCCACTGAAGCTTTCTTT

D gene: -
V gene: TRBV27
clone size: -
J gene: TRBJ1-4
CDR3 protein: CASGEAVREKLFF
CDR3 DNA: TGTGCCAGCGGTGAGGCAGTAAGAGAAAAACTGTTTTTT